One sample yielded the 25 T cell receptor beta chains listed below, sequenced in a study of T cell repertoires in cytomegalovirus infection. Via MiXCR, TCRdb re-called the reads, giving one row per CDR3 protein. The table lists 450,000 to 550,000 distinct CDR3 sequences, roughly 46% of them singletons. What these receptors recognize is not known. The sequencing here drew on cultured PBMCs, taken from culture after CMV antigen stimulation. The receptors stem from a human donor in good health (CMV status not recorded). Some clones in this sample may be carry-over from other donors' samples.

The chain employs TRBV6-6 and TRBJ2-1, with 8 positions matching TRBD1. Germline V gene data show CDR1 as MNHNY and CDR2 as SVGAGI (reference sequence). The CDR3 consists of 15 residues. Losses at the gene ends were 6 bases for V and 0 bases for J; bases not matched to a gene: 4. CDR3 coding DNA: TGTGCCAGCAGGCTGGGACAGGCCTCCTACAATGAGCAGTTCTTC. Its protein is CASRLGQASYNEQFF.

This clonotype has only a few counts. The chain is built from TRBV15 and TRBJ2-7, with 7 positions matching TRBD1. The germline V gene encodes CDR1 LNHNV and CDR2 YYDKDF (reference sequence). The CDR3 runs to 17 residues. Trimming cost V 2 bases and J 9 bases; bases outside gene matches: 19. In DNA, the CDR3 is TGTGCCACCAGCAGATCGCCTTCTCGGGACAGCCCACTGGGGCAGTACTTC. Translation: CATSRSPSRDSPLGQYF.

This clonotype appeared a few times. This rearrangement joins TRBV4-3 to TRBJ2-1, with D hard to call. The CDR3 has 16 residues. Germline V CDR1 and CDR2: LGHNA, YSLEER. Trimming removed 1 base from V and 3 bases from J, with 13 bases in between. CDR3 protein: CASSQATSQVYNEQFF. As DNA, the CDR3 is TGCGCCAGCAGCCAAGCGACGTCCCAGGTCTACAATGAGCAGTTCTTC.

This chain joins TRBV6-1 and TRBJ2-4, with D unclear. This CDR3 is 15 amino acids long. Trimming took 4 bases from V and 0 from J, leaving 10 bases between them. Germline loops: CDR1 MNHNS, CDR2 SASEGT. The CDR3 reads CASSVQPLAKNIQYF. The CDR3 DNA reads TGTGCCAGCAGTGTTCAGCCTCTAGCCAAAAACATTCAGTACTTC.

This chain's CDR3 is CSGGRNTEAFF. DNA for the CDR3: TGCAGCGGGGGTAGGAACACTGAAGCTTTCTTT. The rearrangement uses TRBV29-1 and TRBJ1-1; unclear D gene. CDR3 size: 11 residues. Trimming cost V 7 bases and J 1 base, with 7 bases left between them. CDR1 is SQVTM, CDR2 ANQGSEA, per germline.

This clonotype was recorded once. The V gene is TRBV6-5, the J gene TRBJ1-2; D uncertain. There are 15 residues in the CDR3. The V gene's germline CDR1 is MNHEY and CDR2 SVGAGI. Between the trimmed V and J ends, which lost 4 bases and 2 bases, there was a span of 14 bases. CDR3 residues: CASSSRPGLNYGYTF. Written as DNA, the CDR3 is TGTGCCAGCAGTTCCCGCCCGGGATTAAACTATGGCTACACCTTC.

This clonotype was detected a few times. The chain links TRBV7-9 to TRBJ2-3, with a tentative D call TRBD2 (5 bases). Trimming removed 6 bases from V and 3 bases from J, with 16 bases in between. Germline V gives CDR1 SEHNR, CDR2 FQNEAQ (reference sequence). The CDR3 sequence is 15 residues long. The DNA for the CDR3 is TGTGCCAGCAGTCCCGGGGTGGTCGGGACAGATACGCAGTATTTT. It specifies CASSPGVVGTDTQYF.

The chain is built from TRBV4-2 and TRBJ2-4, with 7 positions matching TRBD2. The CDR3 is 15 amino acids. The trim removed 0 bases at V and 9 bases at J, leaving 8 bases unmatched. The germline V gene encodes CDR1 LGHNA and CDR2 YNFKEQ. The CDR3 bases are TGTGCCAGCAGCCAAGATGGGACTAACATAGGCATTCAGTACTTC. It encodes CASSQDGTNIGIQYF.

This clonotype was detected once. The gene calls are TRBV27 and TRBJ2-7, with TRBD1 matching 12 bases. Germline V gene lookup returns CDR1 MNHEY and CDR2 SMNVEV (reference sequence). This CDR3 spans 16 amino acids. Unmatched junction bases numbered 11, after V lost 5 bases and J lost 6 bases. CDR3 protein: CASSPNPRDRGLEQYF. The CDR3 bases are TGTGCCAGCAGTCCGAACCCCCGGGACAGGGGGCTCGAGCAGTACTTC.

This clonotype was counted between two and nine times. This chain links TRBV18 with TRBJ1-1; D not certain. V was clipped by 6 bases and J by 1 base, with 27 bases between them. Germline values: CDR1 KGHSH, CDR2 LQKENI. The CDR3 totals 19 residues. CDR3 nucleotides: TGTGCCAGCTCGCACAGCTCGTCATGGGGTGGGGAACCGAACACTGAAGCTTTCTTT. This sequence encodes CASSHSSSWGGEPNTEAFF.

The V gene is TRBV28, the J gene TRBJ1-1; the D gene is possibly TRBD1 (5 bases). Trimming pared 3 bases from V and 4 bases from J, leaving 15 bases between. Germline V gene sequence: CDR1 MDHEN, CDR2 SYDVKM. CDR3 size: 15 residues. The CDR3 here is CASSFTTGGSTEAFF. CDR3 nucleotide sequence: TGTGCCAGCAGTTTTACAACGGGGGGGAGCACTGAAGCTTTCTTT.

The rearrangement uses TRBV7-9 and TRBJ2-4; D is unclear. Germline V gene sequence: CDR1 SEHNR, CDR2 FQNEAQ (reference sequence). V lost 5 bases and J lost 0, with 14 bases in between. The length of the CDR3 is 16 residues. CDR3 bases: TGTGCCAGCAGCCGCATAGAAACTGTAGCCAAAAACATTCAGTACTTC. Protein product: CASSRIETVAKNIQYF.

The V gene is TRBV18, the J gene TRBJ2-3; 7 bases fit TRBD1. Germline V lookup: CDR1 KGHSH, CDR2 LQKENI. This CDR3 has 14 amino acids. With 4 bases clipped from V and 5 bases from J, the junction kept 6 bases outside the gene matches. The CDR3 DNA sequence: TGTGCCAGCTCACTTCACCGACAGGGAGATACGCAGTATTTT. This sequence encodes CASSLHRQGDTQYF.

This clonotype turned up a few times. The rearrangement uses TRBV6-6 and TRBJ2-7; D is ambiguous. With 6 bases removed from V and 5 bases from J, the gap between germline ends came to 11 bases. CDR1 and CDR2 from the germline V gene are MNHNY and SVGAGI (reference sequence). The CDR3 is 12 residues long. DNA for the CDR3: TGTGCCAGCAGGCCGGGCGTTGACGAGCAGTACTTC. This translates into CASRPGVDEQYF.

This clonotype was detected a few times. The J gene is TRBJ1-5, the V gene TRBV7-2, with D possibly matching TRBD1 (5 bases). Germline V gene lookup returns CDR1 SGHTA and CDR2 FQGNSA. The CDR3 is 14 amino acids. Trimming stripped 5 bases from V and 3 bases from J, with 11 bases between. The CDR3 DNA sequence: TGTGCCAGCAGCGCCGACAGAACCAATCAGCCCCAGCATTTT. Its protein product is CASSADRTNQPQHF.

The rearrangement uses TRBV20-1 and TRBJ1-5, with D possibly matching TRBD1 (5 bases). The CDR3 has 16 residues. Germline loops: CDR1 DFQATT, CDR2 SNEGSKA (reference sequence). V was trimmed by 6 bases and J by 2 bases, leaving 20 bases between them. The CDR3, as DNA: TGCAGTGCGAGGGATTCGGGGAGGGGACGCAATCAGCCCCAGCATTTT. Its protein is CSARDSGRGRNQPQHF.

This clonotype occurred a few times. J is TRBJ1-5 and V is TRBV19; TRBD1 might be the D (6 bases). The CDR3 loop spans 16 amino acids. Germline V gives CDR1 LNHDA, CDR2 SQIVND (reference sequence). Trimming removed 5 bases from V and 8 bases from J, with 22 bases in between. CDR3 sequence reads: CASSPGQNSPWKPQHF. In DNA, the CDR3 is TGTGCCAGTAGTCCCGGACAGAACTCTCCATGGAAGCCCCAGCATTTT.

There are a few counts of this clonotype. The J gene is TRBJ2-6, the V gene TRBV6-2 or TRBV6-3, with D perhaps matching TRBD1 (5 bases). CDR1 is MNHEY, CDR2 SVGEGT, per germline. V lost 5 bases to trimming and J lost 0 bases, with 8 bases between them. The CDR3 extends over 15 amino acids. CDR3 bases: TGTGCCAGCAGTAACAGGAACTCTGGGGCCAACGTCCTGACTTTC. Protein product: CASSNRNSGANVLTF.

The gene calls are TRBV6-2 or TRBV6-3 and TRBJ1-5; D call uncertain. The V gene's germline CDR1 is MNHEY and CDR2 SVGEGT. This CDR3 comprises 15 residues. The ends were cut back, 1 base at V and 5 bases at J, with 12 bases in the middle. The CDR3 DNA follows: TGTGCCAGCAGTTACTATCGGATCGGGTATCAGCCCCAGCATTTT. As protein: CASSYYRIGYQPQHF.

A few counts support this clonotype. The rearrangement links TRBV7-2 to TRBJ2-1; D assignment may be TRBD1 or TRBD2 (5 bases each). Germline-derived CDR1 and CDR2 are SGHTA and FQGNSA. Deletions cut 2 bases from V and 9 bases from J, with 17 bases between. This CDR3 has 15 amino acids. CDR3 coding DNA: TGTGCCAGCAGCTTATCAGTCGGGGCTAGCCTTGAGCAGTTCTTC. It encodes CASSLSVGASLEQFF.

Ten or more counts support this clonotype. V is TRBV7-2 and J is TRBJ2-5; 14 bases match TRBD2. V lost 1 base to trimming and J lost 5 bases; unmatched junction nucleotides: 0. CDR3 length equals 15 residues. The germline V gene encodes CDR1 SGHTA and CDR2 FQGNSA. The CDR3 DNA is TGTGCCAGCAGCTTAGGACTAGCGGGAGGGGAGACCCAGTACTTC. Translated, it gives CASSLGLAGGETQYF.

This clonotype was counted only a few times. The CDR3 DNA reads as TGTGCCAGCAGCTTAAAGGTTGGCCCGACCTACGAGCAGTACTTC. Residues: CASSLKVGPTYEQYF. This chain joins TRBV7-2 and TRBJ2-7, with unresolved D. Germline V lookup: CDR1 SGHTA, CDR2 FQGNSA. The CDR3 loop spans 15 amino acids. V gave up 2 bases and J gave up 2 bases, with 13 bases separating them.

J is TRBJ2-1 and V is TRBV7-2; 10 bases fit TRBD2. The trim removed 5 bases at V and 10 bases at J, leaving 11 bases unmatched. The V gene's germline CDR1 is SGHTA and CDR2 FQGNSA. CDR3 length equals 15 residues. Written as DNA, the CDR3 is TGTGCCAGCAGCCCGCTAGCGGGAGCAGTGGGGGAGCAGTTCTTC. This encodes CASSPLAGAVGEQFF.

The J gene is TRBJ1-2, the V gene TRBV7-9; tentatively, D is TRBD1 (5 bases). Trimming left V 1 base short and J 0 bases short, with 9 bases between. CDR1 is SEHNR, CDR2 FQNEAQ, per germline (reference sequence). CDR3 length: 15 amino acids. The CDR3 nucleotides read TGTGCCAGCAGCTTAGGCAGGGATTCTAACTATGGCTACACCTTC. Protein: CASSLGRDSNYGYTF.

V gene TRBV10-2 combines with J gene TRBJ1-2; D might be TRBD1 (6 bases). Germline CDR1 is WSHSY and CDR2 is SAAADI. Deletions cut 6 bases from V and 0 bases from J, with 23 bases between. This CDR3 comprises 18 residues. The CDR3, as DNA: TGCGCCAGCAGAGGGCAGGGGAGAATCGAGTTAGCTAACTATGGCTACACCTTC. Encoded protein: CASRGQGRIELANYGYTF.